The present entry profiles one TCR beta chain with its context. The entry originates in a study of blood T cell repertoires in COVID-19. Across the whole study: Specimens from acute and convalescent COVID-19 originated in the United States, Italy and Spain. Sources were T cells, B-cell-depleted T cells, or PBMCs; the material itself was cDNA or gDNA.

Clones were read by immunoSEQ multiplex PCR, and TCRdb kept only the in-frame ones, dropping some. The sample includes 95,000 to 150,000 clones, about 87% seen only once; the top ten take less than 30%. V shed 4 bases and J 7 bases; nucleotides not matched to a gene: 10. This CDR3 comprises 15 residues. Germline V gene data show CDR1 as SGHDT and CDR2 as YYEEEE. The sequencing input was peripheral blood. The sequence was obtained from a woman aged 70-85 years with acute or convalescent COVID-19. V usage is TRBV5-6 and J usage is TRBJ2-3; 9 nucleotides line up with TRBD2. The CDR3 DNA sequence: TGTGCCAGCAGCAGTTTACTAGCGGGTGGGTATACGCAGTATTTT. It encodes CASSSLLAGGYTQYF.